This T cell receptor beta chain was recorded in a study of Graves' ophthalmopathy and Graves' hyperthyroidism. Study as a whole: Prior to any treatment, peripheral blood was collected at the time of initial diagnosis. Findings of the study overall: Blood was where most expanded thyroid clonotypes above 0.001 frequency also turned up. Ophthalmopathy progression was predicted by the model at 55% to 71% sensitivity and about 79% specificity.

Ophthalmopathy-affected donors exhibited moderate-to-severe activity, CAS ≥3, NOSPECS ≥4, and duration under 3 months. Ten or more counts support this clonotype. What it binds is unknown. Amplification from RNA transcripts yielded the TCR beta CDR3 regions. HTBI primers served in a first-round RT-PCR, which a second-round multiplex PCR followed. Each CDR3 protein gets one entry after TCRdb re-called the multiplex PCR reads with MiXCR. The sample has some 520,000 distinct CDR3 sequences, 13% to 15% seen once; the top ten hold over 8%. Germline lookup yields CDR1 SGHRS and CDR2 YFSETQ. V lost 6 bases and J 9 bases, leaving 21 bases between the germline ends. The CDR3 covers 14 residues.

The chain recombines TRBV5-1 with TRBJ1-1; possibly TRBD1 for D (5 bases). The receptor comes from a woman in her 30s with Graves' ophthalmopathy. The sequenced sample consisted of blood. CDR3 in DNA: TGCGCCAGCATTTCACCGGGTCCCGGGACTAAAGCTTTCTTT. Translating it yields CASISPGPGTKAFF.